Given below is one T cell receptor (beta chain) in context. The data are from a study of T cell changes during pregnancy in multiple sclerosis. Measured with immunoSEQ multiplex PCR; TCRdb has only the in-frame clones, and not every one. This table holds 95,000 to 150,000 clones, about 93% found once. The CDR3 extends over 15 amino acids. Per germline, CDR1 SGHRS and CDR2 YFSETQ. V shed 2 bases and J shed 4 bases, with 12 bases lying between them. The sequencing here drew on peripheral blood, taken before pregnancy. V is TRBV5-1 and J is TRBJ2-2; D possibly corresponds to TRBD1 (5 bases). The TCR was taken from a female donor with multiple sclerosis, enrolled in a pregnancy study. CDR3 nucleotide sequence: TGCGCCAGCAGCTTCAGGGTGAGAGGCACCGGGGAGCTGTTTTTT. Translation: CASSFRVRGTGELFF.